These 25 T cell receptor beta chains originate from one sample sequenced in a study of lymphopenia after photon versus proton radiotherapy. The repertoire was sequenced with immunoSEQ multiplex PCR; TCRdb's copy has only in-frame clones and lacks some. The table shows around 63,000 clones, with 87% occurring only once. The sample in question was peripheral blood, obtained from a patient treated with proton-based radiotherapy. These TCRs come from an elderly man with esophageal cancer.

V is TRBV6-1 and J is TRBJ1-3; 10 bases align to TRBD1. V was pared by 10 bases and J by 0 bases, with 3 bases of the junction left unmatched. CDR1 is MNHNS, CDR2 SASEGT, per germline. The CDR3 loop spans 14 amino acids. The CDR3 protein is CAKRQGASGNTIYF. The CDR3 DNA is TGTGCCAAGAGACAGGGGGCCTCTGGAAACACCATATATTTT.

The V gene is TRBV18, the J gene TRBJ2-5; 7 nucleotides agree with TRBD2. The trim removed 6 bases at V and 4 bases at J, leaving 11 bases unmatched. Germline CDR1 reads KGHSH; CDR2 reads LQKENI. The CDR3 has 15 amino acids. The chain's CDR3 is CASSPDGAGRETQYF. The CDR3 DNA follows: TGTGCCAGCTCCCCTGACGGAGCGGGACGAGAGACCCAGTACTTC.

V usage is TRBV10-3 and J usage is TRBJ1-1; no definite D call. V lost 0 bases, J lost 2 bases, and 10 bases lay in between. The CDR3 is 15 amino acids. The germline V gene encodes CDR1 ENHRY and CDR2 SYGVKD. CDR3 residues: CAISESMGINTEAFF. CDR3 coding DNA: TGTGCCATCAGTGAGTCGATGGGGATCAACACTGAAGCTTTCTTT.

V usage is TRBV7-2 and J usage is TRBJ2-6; weak D call: TRBD1 (6 bases). Germline CDR1 reads SGHTA; CDR2 reads FQGNSA. The CDR3 is 16 residues long. Trimming removed 3 bases at V and 0 bases at J, with 9 bases between. The CDR3 coding sequence is TGTGCCAGCAGCTTTGTAGGGGGCTCTGGGGCCAACGTCCTGACTTTC. Residues: CASSFVGGSGANVLTF.

This clone was picked up one time. This rearrangement joins TRBV27 to TRBJ2-5; TRBD1 aligns across 9 bases. The DNA matches TRBJ2-7 better at its end, which makes the J call doubtful. Germline values: CDR1 MNHEY, CDR2 SMNVEV (reference sequence). The CDR3 sequence is 15 residues long. CDR3 in amino acids: CASSLDWTGEYEQYF. The CDR3 DNA reads TGTGCCAGCAGTTTAGACTGGACAGGGGAATACGAGCAGTACTTC.

The gene calls are TRBV6-5 and TRBJ1-2; TRBD1 matches 7 bases. Germline CDR1 MNHEY, CDR2 SVGAGI. The CDR3 spans 16 residues. V shed 2 bases, J shed 2 bases, and the junction held 8 bases outside the gene matches. CDR3 sequence: CASSYTSTGRNYGYTF. CDR3 bases: TGTGCCAGCAGTTACACCTCGACAGGGCGGAACTATGGCTACACCTTC.

The chain couples TRBV11-2 to TRBJ1-2, with a tentative D call TRBD1 (5 bases). The CDR3 length is 13 residues. Deletions cut 6 bases from V and 11 bases from J, with 19 bases between. Germline values: CDR1 SGHAT, CDR2 FQNNGV. CDR3 sequence: CASSPPGLWRYTF. As DNA, the CDR3 is TGTGCCAGCAGTCCTCCGGGACTTTGGAGGTACACCTTC.

The chain has TRBV11-2 and TRBJ2-3; D is uncertain. V dropped 5 bases and J dropped 1 base, with 7 bases sitting between them. Looked up from germline, CDR1 is SGHAT and CDR2 is FQNNGV. The CDR3 extends over 13 amino acids. The CDR3 DNA follows: TGTGCCAGCAGCCTGAGAGGCACAGATACGCAGTATTTT. This translates into CASSLRGTDTQYF.

The genes are TRBV4-1 and TRBJ1-1; D is ambiguous. CDR1 is MGHRA, CDR2 YSYEKL, per germline. The CDR3 contains 16 residues. V dropped 3 bases and J dropped 2 bases, with 16 bases sitting between them. The CDR3, as DNA: TGCGCCAGCAGCCACCCCACGGGGTCGTCAAACACTGAAGCTTTCTTT. Its protein is CASSHPTGSSNTEAFF.

The rearrangement uses TRBV30 and TRBJ2-7; no definite D call. The CDR3 contains 13 residues. Per the germline V gene, CDR1 is GTSNPN and CDR2 is SVGIG (reference sequence). Trimming left V 2 bases short and J 7 bases short, with 15 bases between. CDR3 loop: CAWSSTPSGEQYF. The CDR3 DNA follows: TGTGCCTGGAGTTCCACTCCCTCCGGAGAGCAGTACTTC.

This clone was seen once. The chain uses TRBV15 and TRBJ2-5; possible D gene TRBD2, 7 bases. Germline CDR1 is LNHNV and CDR2 is YYDKDF (reference sequence). Trimming left V 5 bases short and J 5 bases short, with 15 bases between. This CDR3 region has 14 residues. In nucleotides, the CDR3 is TGTGCCACCAGCGGAGGGGGGGCCCGTGAGACCCAGTACTTC. The encoded protein is CATSGGGARETQYF.

The rearrangement uses TRBV2 and TRBJ1-1; D unresolved. The CDR3 covers 14 residues. Per germline, CDR1 SNHLY and CDR2 FYNNEI. V was trimmed by 3 bases and J by 0 bases, leaving 8 bases between them. The DNA for the CDR3 is TGTGCCAGCAGTGAGTGGACTGTGAACACTGAAGCTTTCTTT. Its translation is CASSEWTVNTEAFF.

This clone has only a few counts. V usage is TRBV29-1 and J usage is TRBJ2-1; D is ambiguous. Germline V gene sequence: CDR1 SQVTM, CDR2 ANQGSEA. The CDR3 runs to 14 residues. The ends were cut back, 2 bases at V and 0 bases at J, with 8 bases in the middle. CDR3 nucleotide sequence: TGCAGCGTTGAACGTCCGAGCTCCTACAATGAGCAGTTCTTC. Residues: CSVERPSSYNEQFF.

The gene calls are TRBV28 and TRBJ2-3; 11 nucleotides line up with TRBD1. J gave up 2 bases and V 3 bases, and 1 base lay outside the gene matches. The germline CDR1 and CDR2 sequences are MDHEN and SYDVKM. This CDR3 has 15 amino acids. This chain's CDR3 is CASSLDRGPTDTQYF. For the CDR3, the DNA is TGTGCCAGCAGTTTGGACAGGGGGCCCACAGATACGCAGTATTTT.

The chain employs TRBV7-9 and TRBJ2-6; D remains ambiguous. This CDR3 region has 16 residues. CDR1 and CDR2 (germline): SEHNR, FQNEAQ (reference sequence). V lost 1 base to trimming and J lost 2 bases, with 9 bases between them. The CDR3 protein is CASSLGLSTGANVLTF. The DNA of the CDR3 is TGTGCCAGCAGCTTAGGGCTGAGCACTGGGGCCAACGTCCTGACTTTC.

The V and J genes are TRBV9 and TRBJ2-2; D is unclear. V was shortened by 0 bases and J by 1 base, with 7 bases between the two germline ends. Germline V gene lookup returns CDR1 SGDLS and CDR2 YYNGEE. The CDR3 is 15 amino acids. CDR3 sequence (DNA): TGTGCCAGCAGCGTAGAGGTCAGGAACACCGGGGAGCTGTTTTTT. Its protein product is CASSVEVRNTGELFF.

V is TRBV10-3 and J is TRBJ1-1; D ambiguous. The germline CDR1 and CDR2 sequences are ENHRY and SYGVKD. The V gene lost 6 bases and the J gene lost 1 base, with 9 bases spanning the gap. The CDR3 is 13 residues long. CDR3 coding DNA: TGTGCCATCAGCCGGGGAGAGAACACTGAAGCTTTCTTT. As protein: CAISRGENTEAFF.

A note on this clone: A junction boundary mismatches the germline segment, possibly from a read error. The chain uses TRBV6-6 and TRBJ2-2, with 8 positions matching TRBD2. Germline CDR1 and CDR2: MNHNY and SVGAGI (reference sequence). This CDR3 spans 16 amino acids. CDR3 sequence: CASSYRGRPKTGELFF. In DNA, the CDR3 is TGTGCCAGCAGTTATCGCGGGAGGCCGAAAACCGGGGAGCTGTTTTTT.

The rearrangement links TRBV9 to TRBJ2-3, with D hard to call. Germline-derived CDR1 and CDR2 are SGDLS and YYNGEE. The CDR3 spans 13 residues. Trimming shortened V by 1 base and J by 3 bases, and 6 bases separated the two germline ends. The CDR3 DNA follows: TGTGCCAGCAGCGTACAGGATACAGATACGCAGTATTTT. It yields the protein CASSVQDTDTQYF.

The gene calls are TRBV5-1 and TRBJ1-2, with 8 bases fitting TRBD1. This CDR3 comprises 15 residues. The V gene's germline CDR1 is SGHRS and CDR2 YFSETQ. V lost 2 bases to trimming and J lost 5 bases; unmatched junction nucleotides: 8. DNA for the CDR3: TGCGCCAGCAGCTTAACCGGGACAGGCATTTATGGCTACACCTTC. Its protein is CASSLTGTGIYGYTF.

The chain couples TRBV18 to TRBJ1-2; 10 positions match TRBD1. Germline assignment: CDR1 KGHSH and CDR2 LQKENI. The CDR3 consists of 14 residues. V lost 3 bases to trimming and J lost 7 bases; unmatched junction nucleotides: 5. In DNA form, the CDR3 reads TGTGCCAGCTCACCGGGACAGGGGAAGACTGGCTACACCTTC. This gives the protein CASSPGQGKTGYTF.

The CDR3, as DNA: TGTGCCAGCTCACCAACTACGGGAGAATACGAGCAGTACTTC. It is translated as CASSPTTGEYEQYF. The chain employs TRBV18 and TRBJ2-7; maybe TRBD2 (6 bases). From germline, CDR1 is KGHSH and CDR2 LQKENI. The CDR3 is 14 amino acids. The ends were cut back, 2 bases at V and 4 bases at J, with 12 bases in the middle.

This chain uses TRBV15 with TRBJ2-1; the match to TRBD2 covers 7 bases. Germline CDR1 is LNHNV and CDR2 is YYDKDF (reference sequence). This CDR3 comprises 16 residues. V trimming: 0 bases; J trimming: 6 bases; junction bases outside the gene matches: 8. The CDR3 DNA follows: TGTGCCACCAGCAGAGATCCAGCGGGAACCTTCAATGAGCAGTTCTTC. It translates to CATSRDPAGTFNEQFF.

This clone was counted between two and nine times. This chain joins TRBV19 and TRBJ1-5; TRBD1 aligns across 7 bases. V lost 8 bases and J lost 5; bases outside the gene matches: 6. Per the germline V gene, CDR1 is LNHDA and CDR2 is SQIVND (reference sequence). The CDR3 consists of 13 residues. The CDR3 bases are TGTGCCAGTTCAGGGGGTCGGGATCAGCCCCAGCATTTT. This sequence encodes CASSGGRDQPQHF.

The V gene is TRBV10-2, the J gene TRBJ2-7; D call uncertain. Germline CDR1 is WSHSY and CDR2 is SAAADI. This CDR3 is 13 amino acids long. Trimming took off 0 bases at V and 3 bases at J, with 6 bases between the two ends. The CDR3 spells CASSESGSYEQYF. The CDR3, as DNA: TGCGCCAGCAGTGAGTCTGGCAGCTACGAGCAGTACTTC.